This TCR beta chain originates from a study of T-cell reconstitution after alpha-beta-depleted transplantation in children. The V end was cut by 0 bases, the J end by 4 bases, with 7 bases between. Germline CDR1 and CDR2: SGHRS and YFSETQ. The CDR3 loop spans 14 amino acids. This clonotype has at least ten counts. Its antigen is unknown. A library of TCRbeta sequences, prepared with unique molecular identifiers, was generated. TCRdb reprocessed the PCR reads with MiXCR, giving one entry per CDR3 protein. This table has hundreds of thousands of distinct CDR3 sequences, roughly 24% appearing once. Overall study findings and caveats: By one year post-transplant, T-cell counts and diversity largely arose from T cells that were newly produced.

V is TRBV5-1 and J is TRBJ2-2; D ambiguous. The sample consisted of PBMCs, taken before TCRalphabeta/CD19-depleted stem cell transplant. The receptor was isolated from a girl aged 2-10 years with Fanconi anemia, due to receive a stem cell transplant. The CDR3 DNA follows: TGCGCCAGCAGCTTGGGATGGGCCACCGGGGAGCTGTTTTTT. Protein product: CASSLGWATGELFF.